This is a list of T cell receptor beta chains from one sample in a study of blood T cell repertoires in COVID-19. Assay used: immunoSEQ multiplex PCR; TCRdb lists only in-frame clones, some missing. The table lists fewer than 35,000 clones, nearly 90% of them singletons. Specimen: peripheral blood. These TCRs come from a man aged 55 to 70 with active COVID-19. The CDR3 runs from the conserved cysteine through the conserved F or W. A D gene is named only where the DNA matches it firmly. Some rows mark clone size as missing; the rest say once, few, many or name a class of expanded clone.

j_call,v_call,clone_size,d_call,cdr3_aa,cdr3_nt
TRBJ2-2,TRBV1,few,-,CTSRPEGGTRGGTGELFF,TGCACCAGCAGGCCCGAAGGGGGGACTAGAGGCGGGACCGGGGAGCTGTTTTTT
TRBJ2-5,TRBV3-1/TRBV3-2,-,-,CASSPSPTSRETQYF,TGTGCCAGCAGTCCTTCGCCAACGTCCAGGGAGACCCAGTACTTC
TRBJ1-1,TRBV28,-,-,CASSLPQDSFEAFF,TGTGCCAGCAGTTTGCCCCAGGACAGCTTTGAAGCTTTCTTT
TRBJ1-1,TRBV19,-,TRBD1,CASNRQGRTEAFF,TGTGCCAGTAACCGACAGGGACGGACTGAAGCTTTCTTT
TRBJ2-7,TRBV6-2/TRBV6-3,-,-,CASSHATQGSSYEQYF,TGTGCCAGCAGTCACGCGACGCAGGGTAGCTCCTACGAGCAGTACTTC
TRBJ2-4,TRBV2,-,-,CASSATGPSKNIQYF,TGTGCCAGCAGTGCGACAGGCCCCAGCAAAAACATTCAGTACTTC
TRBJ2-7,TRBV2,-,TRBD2,CASRGTSGGLRDEQYF,TGTGCCAGCAGGGGGACTAGCGGGGGCCTCAGGGACGAGCAGTACTTC
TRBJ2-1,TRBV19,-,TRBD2,CASTWDSGVLGEQFF,TGTGCCAGTACCTGGGATAGCGGGGTCCTTGGGGAGCAGTTCTTC
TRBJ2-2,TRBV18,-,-,CASSSGQQGHTGELFF,TGTGCCAGCTCAAGTGGTCAGCAGGGGCACACCGGGGAGCTGTTTTTT
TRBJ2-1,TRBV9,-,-,CASSVDYRRSNEQFF,TGTGCCAGCAGCGTAGATTACAGGCGGAGCAATGAGCAGTTCTTC
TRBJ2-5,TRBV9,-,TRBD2,CASSSSSGGGTQYF,TGTGCCAGCAGCTCCTCTAGCGGGGGAGGGACCCAGTACTTC
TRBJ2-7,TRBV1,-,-,CSYLAFEQYF,TGCAGCTACCTAGCCTTCGAGCAGTACTTC
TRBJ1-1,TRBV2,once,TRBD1,CASRRQGDDTEAFF,TGTGCCAGCAGGCGACAGGGGGACGACACTGAAGCTTTCTTT
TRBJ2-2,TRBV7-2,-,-,CASSLEGISGELFF,TGTGCCAGCAGCTTAGAGGGGATCTCCGGGGAGCTGTTTTTT